This T cell receptor beta chain is from a study of blood T cell repertoires in COVID-19. Study-wide background: There were acute and convalescent COVID-19 samples, and they came from the United States, Italy and Spain. From T cells, B-cell-depleted T cells, or PBMCs came the material, which was cDNA or gDNA.

Germline loops: CDR1 KGHDR, CDR2 SFDVKD. The CDR3 runs 14 residues. V shed 9 bases and J 2 bases; nucleotides not matched to a gene: 6. In the authors' methods: Estimated nucleated cell counts came from reference gene primer amplification. Only in-frame clones appear in the TCRdb table, and some are missing; sequencing was by immunoSEQ multiplex PCR. V, J and clone size are those of that table, while D and trimming were read from the DNA. Of a few hundred thousand clones in the sample, about 87% were seen once. Cohort 3 donors counted as recovered after two negative PCRs, clearance, or resolved symptoms.

The receptor's source is a woman between 50 and 59 years old who had recovered from COVID-19. The J gene is TRBJ2-7, the V gene TRBV24-1; 10 nucleotides agree with TRBD1. Sequenced input: PBMCs or T cells enriched from blood (not recorded which). In DNA, the CDR3 is TGTGCCACCGGGCCGGGACAGGGGACCTACGAGCAGTACTTC. The encoded protein is CATGPGQGTYEQYF.